Sequencing of this T cell receptor (beta chain) was carried out in a study of T cell clones after liver transplantation. V lost 2 bases, J lost 5 bases, and 15 bases lay in between. CDR1 MNHNS and CDR2 SASEGT come from the germline V gene. The CDR3 extends over 15 amino acids. Libraries were prepared by immunoSEQ multiplex PCR; TCRdb keeps only in-frame clonotypes and omits some of them. The sample shows 98,000 or so clones, more than 75% of them seen only once. The chain carries TRBV6-1 and TRBJ2-5, with a weak D call TRBD1 (7 bases). The source of this sequence is a human donor who received a liver transplant. Material: CD4+ T cells from blood, obtained before liver transplant. CDR3: CASSEPRTGGETQYF. The CDR3 nucleotides are TGTGCCAGCAGTGAACCCCGGACAGGAGGGGAGACCCAGTACTTC.